The clone carrying this T cell receptor (beta chain) was detected a few times. This entry belongs to a study of blood T cell repertoires in COVID-19. Whole-study context: PBMCs, B-cell-depleted T cells, or T cells provided the cDNA or gDNA that made up the material.

Trimming took 4 bases from V and 7 from J; bases not matched to a gene: 15. The CDR3 consists of 16 residues. The germline V gene has CDR1 LGHNA and CDR2 YNFKEQ. Authors' processing steps: Nucleated cell counts were estimated from reference gene primer amplification. Data came from immunoSEQ multiplex PCR; TCRdb stores just in-frame clones and leaves some out. V and J calls and clone size are those listed in that table; D and trimming were worked out from the DNA. The data show 100,000 or so clones, roughly 92% seen once. The specimen was peripheral blood. This clonotype was obtained from a man aged 50 to 59 with active COVID-19. The V gene is TRBV4-2, the J gene TRBJ2-7; 8 bases align to TRBD1. CDR3 amino acids: CASSLDAGQDPREQYF. CDR3 DNA sequence: TGTGCCAGCAGCCTAGACGCGGGACAGGACCCTAGGGAGCAGTACTTC.